This TCR beta chain was identified during a study of neoadjuvant nivolumab and ipilimumab in lung cancer. Looked up from germline, CDR1 is GTSNPN and CDR2 is SVGIG (reference sequence). The germline V and J ends were trimmed by 5 bases and 6 bases, with 22 bases remaining between them. This CDR3 spans 15 amino acids. Some clones are missing from TCRdb's copy, which holds only in-frame ones; the method was immunoSEQ multiplex PCR. The profile shows approximately 17,000 clones, more than 65% of them singletons. This material consisted of tumor tissue, taken after neoadjuvant nivolumab, alone or with ipilimumab, at or shortly before surgery. This receptor was obtained from an adult with non-small cell lung cancer. The chain recombines TRBV30 with TRBJ1-2, with TRBD1 as a possible D gene (6 bases). CDR3 nucleotide sequence: TGTGCCTGGGGTTTTGGGCGGACAGTTCTACATGGCTACACCTTC. Its protein is CAWGFGRTVLHGYTF.